This T cell receptor (beta chain) was obtained from a study of shared clonotypes between healthy human individuals. CDR3 length equals 15 residues. Germline CDR1 is SGHVS and CDR2 is FNYEAQ. The V gene end was trimmed by 5 bases and the J gene end by 2 bases; junction bases not matched to a gene: 4. Per sorted-subset replicate PCR, input was roughly 220 ng DNA, representing about 30,000 T cell genomes. Clones were read by immunoSEQ multiplex PCR, and TCRdb kept only the in-frame ones, dropping some. Among 1,400,000 or so clones listed, just under 99% were seen once. The clonotype was recovered from a man aged 30-40 years in good health. Sequencing was performed on naive CD4+ T cells sorted from blood. As to subset: CD45RA+ positively selected. The chain couples TRBV7-6 to TRBJ1-5; the match to TRBD1 covers 9 bases. CDR3 coding DNA: TGTGCCAGCAGCGAGGGACAGGGAGGCAATCAGCCCCAGCATTTT. Protein product: CASSEGQGGNQPQHF.